The 24 T cell receptor beta chains in this list originate from one sample, sequenced in a study of CD8+ T cells in alopecia areata. Reverse transcribed after extraction, RNA yielded cDNA as the sequencing template. TCRdb keeps only in-frame clones here, not all; method: immunoSEQ multiplex PCR. The sample has approximately 140,000 clones, around 87% seen once. The starting material was CD8+ T cells sorted from blood, obtained at week 0. The receptor source for this set is a human donor with alopecia areata.

V gene TRBV30 combines with J gene TRBJ2-7, with TRBD2 matching over 9 bases. Trimming removed 2 bases from V and 2 bases from J; junction bases left unmatched: 4. This CDR3 contains 14 residues. Germline V gene data show CDR1 as GTSNPN and CDR2 as SVGIG (reference sequence). CDR3 loop: CAWSSLAGPYEQYF. In DNA form, the CDR3 reads TGTGCCTGGAGTTCGCTAGCGGGGCCCTACGAGCAGTACTTC.

The chain combines TRBV29-1 with TRBJ1-1, with D hard to call. The germline gives CDR1 SQVTM, CDR2 ANQGSEA. Between the trimmed V and J ends, which lost 4 bases and 2 bases, there was a span of 2 bases. The CDR3 is 10 amino acids. The chain's CDR3 is CSVGNTEAFF. The CDR3 region has the DNA TGCAGCGTTGGAAACACTGAAGCTTTCTTT.

The chain employs TRBV9 and TRBJ2-1; D may be TRBD1 (5 bases). This CDR3 is 15 amino acids long. CDR1 and CDR2 (germline): SGDLS, YYNGEE. V was pared by 0 bases and J by 6 bases, with 13 bases between. The CDR3 DNA reads as TGTGCCAGCAGCGTAGAGCCAGGGCGCGGCAATGAGCAGTTCTTC. This translates into CASSVEPGRGNEQFF.

V is TRBV27 and J is TRBJ2-5; 8 nucleotides agree with TRBD1. Germline V gene lookup returns CDR1 MNHEY and CDR2 SMNVEV (reference sequence). The CDR3 has 15 residues. V gave up 7 bases and J gave up 2 bases; unmatched junction bases: 9. Written as DNA, the CDR3 is TGTGCCAGCAATCTTCAGGGGGCTGGGCAAGAGACCCAGTACTTC. Protein sequence: CASNLQGAGQETQYF.

Remarks on this clone: Other DNA sequences within the sample encode an identical CDR3. DNA of the CDR3: TGTGCCAGCAGCTCCGGGACTAGCTACGAGCAGTACTTC. This codes for CASSSGTSYEQYF. The V and J genes are TRBV7-9 and TRBJ2-7; 8 bases fit TRBD2. The CDR3 loop spans 13 amino acids. Per the germline V gene, CDR1 is SEHNR and CDR2 is FQNEAQ (reference sequence). Germline trimming cut 4 bases from V and 3 bases from J; bases unmatched to any gene: 2. The whole variable domain, remainder taken from reference TRBV7-9 and TRBJ2-7, is DTGVSQNPRHKITKRGQNVTFRCDPISEHNRLYWYRQTLGQGPEFLTYFQNEAQLEKSRLLSDRFSAERPKGSFSTLEIQRTEQGDSAMYLCASSSGTSYEQYFGPGTRLTVT.

This clone was observed a handful of times. This chain connects TRBV6-6 to TRBJ2-2, with 10 bases lining up with TRBD1. CDR1 MNHNY and CDR2 SVGAGI come from the germline V gene (reference sequence). This CDR3 has 14 residues. Trimming at V came to 5 bases and at J to 3 bases, leaving 0 bases not matched to a gene. In DNA form, the CDR3 reads TGTGCCAGCAGTGGACAGGGGGACACCGGGGAGCTGTTTTTT. This codes for CASSGQGDTGELFF.

The rearrangement joins TRBV4-1 to TRBJ1-6; 7 bases align to TRBD1. This CDR3 has 14 amino acids. V trimming: 4 bases; J trimming: 10 bases; junction bases outside the gene matches: 7. Germline V lookup: CDR1 MGHRA, CDR2 YSYEKL. DNA for the CDR3: TGCGCCAGCAGCCTCGACAGGGATGGATCACCCCTCCACTTT. This encodes CASSLDRDGSPLHF.

With regard to this clone: Within the sample, other DNA sequences also encode this same CDR3. The rearrangement uses TRBV5-1 and TRBJ2-7, with D possibly TRBD2 on 5 matching bases. CDR1 and CDR2 (germline): SGHRS, YFSETQ. The V end was cut by 2 bases, the J end by 4 bases, with 10 bases between. The CDR3 has 13 amino acids. CDR3 nucleotide sequence: TGCGCCAGCAGCTTTGGGCTAGCTTACGAGCAGTACTTC. It yields the protein CASSFGLAYEQYF.

V and J are TRBV5-4 and TRBJ1-5; D gene uncertain. Trimming shortened V by 0 bases and J by 3 bases, and 4 bases separated the two germline ends. CDR3 length: 13 residues. Per germline, CDR1 SGHNT and CDR2 YYREEE (reference sequence). The CDR3: CASSLGDNQPQHF. DNA of the CDR3: TGTGCCAGCAGCTTGGGGGACAATCAGCCCCAGCATTTT.

Comments on this clone: Additional DNA sequences in this sample encode the identical CDR3. The chain uses TRBV5-1 and TRBJ2-7; 8 nucleotides agree with TRBD2. CDR1 is SGHRS, CDR2 YFSETQ, per germline. The V gene end was trimmed by 2 bases and the J gene end by 3 bases; junction bases not matched to a gene: 1. The CDR3 contains 13 residues. CDR3 in amino acids: CASSLTSGYEQYF. The CDR3 DNA reads TGCGCCAGCAGCTTAACTAGCGGCTACGAGCAGTACTTC.

CDR3 amino acids: CSVEVGGDSSYEQYF. CDR3 in DNA: TGCAGCGTTGAAGTTGGAGGGGACAGCTCCTACGAGCAGTACTTC. The chain couples TRBV29-1 to TRBJ2-7, with D perhaps matching TRBD1 (7 bases). The CDR3 loop spans 15 amino acids. V lost 1 base to trimming and J lost 0 bases, with 13 bases between them. Per the germline V gene, CDR1 is SQVTM and CDR2 is ANQGSEA.

The chain has TRBV7-9 and TRBJ1-5; unclear D gene. V lost 7 bases, J lost 5 bases, and 15 bases lay in between. CDR3 size: 14 residues. Germline loops: CDR1 SEHNR, CDR2 FQNEAQ (reference sequence). CDR3 sequence reads: CASTDGRRDQPQHF. The CDR3 nucleotides read TGTGCCAGCACCGATGGAAGAAGGGATCAGCCCCAGCATTTT.

The J gene is TRBJ2-3, the V gene TRBV7-2; 10 nucleotides agree with TRBD2. The germline CDR1 and CDR2 sequences are SGHTA and FQGNSA. The CDR3 totals 15 residues. The trim removed 4 bases at V and 3 bases at J, leaving 4 bases unmatched. In DNA form, the CDR3 reads TGTGCCAGCAGCTATCTAGCGGGAGCGACAGATACGCAGTATTTT. Its translation: CASSYLAGATDTQYF.

The chain has TRBV7-9 and TRBJ1-5; D may be TRBD1 (5 bases). The CDR3 is 12 amino acids. Germline CDR1 and CDR2: SEHNR and FQNEAQ (reference sequence). Deletions cut 1 base from V and 9 bases from J, with 7 bases between. Here the CDR3 reads CASSLGGGPQHF. CDR3 DNA sequence: TGTGCCAGCAGCTTAGGTGGGGGGCCCCAGCATTTT.

This clone was found a few times. The chain links TRBV4-2 to TRBJ2-1; 9 nucleotides line up with TRBD2. The CDR3 is 17 residues long. The V segment lost 0 bases and the J segment 4 bases; nucleotides outside the gene matches: 7. CDR1 and CDR2 (germline): LGHNA, YNFKEQ. The DNA of the CDR3 is TGTGCCAGCAGCCAAGATTCGGCTAGCGGGAATTACAATGAGCAGTTCTTC. Translation gives CASSQDSASGNYNEQFF.

The J gene is TRBJ2-1, the V gene TRBV19, with 10 bases identical to TRBD2. The CDR3 is 16 residues long. Germline lookup yields CDR1 LNHDA and CDR2 SQIVND (reference sequence). Trimming removed 3 bases from V and 7 bases from J; junction bases left unmatched: 9. The CDR3 coding sequence is TGTGCCAGTAGTATCGGGCTAGCGGGAGACGGTAATGAGCAGTTCTTC. Translation: CASSIGLAGDGNEQFF.

The genes are TRBV19 and TRBJ1-2, with 7 positions matching TRBD1. Germline CDR1 is LNHDA and CDR2 is SQIVND (reference sequence). Trimming at V came to 5 bases and at J to 4 bases, leaving 16 bases not matched to a gene. CDR3 size: 17 residues. This CDR3 is CASSVSGQSIRIYGYTF. The CDR3, as DNA: TGTGCCAGTAGTGTGTCGGGACAGTCGATTCGGATCTATGGCTACACCTTC.

The chain recombines TRBV5-6 with TRBJ1-4; unclear D gene. CDR3 length: 13 residues. V shed 0 bases and J shed 6 bases, with 6 bases lying between them. Germline loops: CDR1 SGHDT, CDR2 YYEEEE. The CDR3 DNA reads as TGTGCCAGCAGCTTGGGCGGGGATGAAAAACTGTTTTTT. Translated: CASSLGGDEKLFF.

This rearrangement joins TRBV5-1 to TRBJ2-7; 9 positions match TRBD1. Germline V gene lookup returns CDR1 SGHRS and CDR2 YFSETQ. CDR3 length: 14 amino acids. V dropped 0 bases and J dropped 5; count of bases not matched to a gene: 3. The chain's CDR3 is CASSLEGTGNEQYF. CDR3 sequence (DNA): TGCGCCAGCAGCTTGGAGGGGACAGGGAACGAGCAGTACTTC.

This clone was counted between two and nine times. V is TRBV28 and J is TRBJ2-7; possible D gene TRBD2, 6 bases. CDR1 and CDR2 (germline): MDHEN, SYDVKM. The CDR3 runs to 14 residues. The V end lost 2 bases, the J end lost 7 bases, and 15 bases lay between the germline ends. In DNA form, the CDR3 reads TGTGCCAGCAGTTTAGATACGGGGGAGGAAGAGCAGTACTTC. It codes for CASSLDTGEEEQYF.

The chain combines TRBV11-2 with TRBJ2-7; D is perhaps TRBD1 or TRBD2 (5 bases each). The CDR3 is 15 amino acids. CDR1 and CDR2 from the germline V gene are SGHAT and FQNNGV. V was cut by 5 bases and J by 3 bases, with 17 bases left in between. This CDR3 reads CASSRDEGSIYEQYF. Written as DNA, the CDR3 is TGTGCCAGCAGCCGGGACGAGGGGTCCATCTACGAGCAGTACTTC.

The genes are TRBV10-3 and TRBJ1-2; TRBD1 agrees at 8 bases. Germline trimming cut 6 bases from V and 8 bases from J; bases unmatched to any gene: 17. The CDR3 covers 16 residues. From germline, CDR1 is ENHRY and CDR2 SYGVKD. The CDR3 is CAISDQGAMDMIGYTF. The CDR3 nucleotides are TGTGCCATCAGCGATCAGGGGGCGATGGATATGATAGGCTACACCTTC.

This clone was seen more than once but under ten times. The chain carries TRBV7-9 and TRBJ2-6; D is possibly TRBD2 (5 bases). The germline V gene has CDR1 SEHNR and CDR2 FQNEAQ (reference sequence). CDR3 length: 17 amino acids. The germline V and J ends were trimmed by 5 bases and 0 bases, with 14 bases remaining between them. CDR3 protein: CASSPTSRPSGANVLTF. CDR3 bases: TGTGCCAGCAGCCCAACTAGTCGGCCCTCTGGGGCCAACGTCCTGACTTTC.

This rearrangement joins TRBV7-9 to TRBJ2-7; D may be TRBD1 (6 bases). Deletions cut 4 bases from V and 7 bases from J, with 20 bases between. The length of the CDR3 is 15 residues. Germline values: CDR1 SEHNR, CDR2 FQNEAQ (reference sequence). CDR3 amino acids: CASSSTGKGFGEQYF. As DNA, the CDR3 is TGTGCCAGCAGCTCAACAGGGAAAGGGTTCGGTGAGCAGTACTTC.